The next 32 T cell receptor beta chains were all read from a single sample in a study of shared clonotypes between healthy human individuals. The method was immunoSEQ multiplex PCR; TCRdb's version includes in-frame clones alone and lacks a portion of them. The sample has approximately 2.5 million clones, roughly nine tenths seen once. The sequenced material came from naive CD4+ T cells sorted from blood. The subset: CD45RA+ positively selected. All receptors derive from a man younger than 30 in good health.

This rearrangement joins TRBV18 to TRBJ2-2; TRBD2 aligns across 8 bases. From germline, CDR1 is KGHSH and CDR2 LQKENI. The J segment lost 5 bases and the V segment lost 0 bases, leaving 5 bases of the junction unmatched. CDR3 length: 16 amino acids. The CDR3 coding sequence is TGTGCCAGCTCACCACCGGGACTAGTCAATACCGGGGAGCTGTTTTTT. Encoded protein: CASSPPGLVNTGELFF.

This clone showed up just once. V and J are TRBV27 and TRBJ2-3; no clear D gene. Deletions cut 7 bases from V and 6 bases from J, with 8 bases between. CDR1 is MNHEY, CDR2 SMNVEV, per germline (reference sequence). This CDR3 region has 11 residues. CDR3 in amino acids: CASTLRDTQYF. The CDR3 DNA reads as TGTGCCAGCACCCTTCGGGATACGCAGTATTTT.

V gene TRBV6-5 combines with J gene TRBJ2-7; tentative D call: TRBD2 (7 bases). This CDR3 spans 14 amino acids. V was clipped by 4 bases and J by 3 bases, with 13 bases between them. Germline loops: CDR1 MNHEY, CDR2 SVGAGI. The CDR3 region is CASSLGGGFYEQYF. The CDR3 DNA follows: TGTGCCAGCAGTTTAGGGGGGGGGTTCTACGAGCAGTACTTC.

The rearrangement links TRBV6-5 to TRBJ1-4, with D unresolved. The CDR3 extends over 15 amino acids. Trimming shortened V by 5 bases and J by 0 bases, and 10 bases separated the two germline ends. Germline V gene data show CDR1 as MNHEY and CDR2 as SVGAGI. The CDR3 bases are TGTGCCAGCAGTACCTACAGCGCAACTAATGAAAAACTGTTTTTT. Its translation: CASSTYSATNEKLFF.

This chain connects TRBV15 to TRBJ2-7, with 7 bases matching TRBD1. The germline gives CDR1 LNHNV, CDR2 YYDKDF (reference sequence). The J segment lost 2 bases and the V segment lost 5 bases, leaving 9 bases of the junction unmatched. This CDR3 comprises 15 residues. CDR3 protein: CATSDRGGAPYEQYF. In DNA form, the CDR3 reads TGTGCCACCAGCGATCGAGGGGGCGCTCCCTACGAGCAGTACTTC.

Only a few counts were recorded for this clone. The V and J genes are TRBV18 and TRBJ1-4, with D uncertain. The germline V and J ends were trimmed by 6 bases and 2 bases, with 7 bases remaining between them. Germline values: CDR1 KGHSH, CDR2 LQKENI. The CDR3 has 13 residues. The CDR3 sequence is CASSADTNEKLFF. The CDR3 bases are TGTGCCAGCTCCGCGGACACTAATGAAAAACTGTTTTTT.

A note on this clone: The sample holds other DNA sequences that translate to the same CDR3. J is TRBJ2-7 and V is TRBV19; maybe TRBD1 (7 bases). Looked up from germline, CDR1 is LNHDA and CDR2 is SQIVND (reference sequence). This CDR3 region has 15 residues. Between the trimmed V and J ends, which lost 2 bases and 1 base, there was a span of 12 bases. The chain's CDR3 is CASSISPGGSYEQYF. CDR3 in DNA: TGTGCCAGTAGTATATCGCCAGGGGGGTCCTACGAGCAGTACTTC.

The V call is TRBV15, the J call TRBJ2-5; 7 nucleotides agree with TRBD1. Germline V gene lookup returns CDR1 LNHNV and CDR2 YYDKDF (reference sequence). J lost 4 bases, V lost 0 bases, and 5 bases had no gene match. This CDR3 has 15 amino acids. DNA of the CDR3: TGTGCCACCAGCAGAGACCCGACAGGGAGAGAGACCCAGTACTTC. It specifies CATSRDPTGRETQYF.

The chain links TRBV30 to TRBJ1-5; D is unresolved. The CDR3 covers 17 residues. The V end lost 2 bases, the J end lost 0 bases, and 17 bases lay between the germline ends. Germline CDR1 reads GTSNPN; CDR2 reads SVGIG (reference sequence). CDR3 sequence: CAWSHQRMITSNQPQHF. The CDR3 bases are TGTGCCTGGAGTCACCAGAGAATGATTACTAGCAATCAGCCCCAGCATTTT.

The genes are TRBV7-2 and TRBJ1-1; 8 nucleotides align to TRBD1. Germline loops: CDR1 SGHTA, CDR2 FQGNSA. The CDR3 is 15 amino acids. Losses at the gene ends were 4 bases for V and 4 bases for J; bases not matched to a gene: 8. DNA for the CDR3: TGTGCCAGCAGCTCACAGGGGGGCATTGGCACTGAAGCTTTCTTT. It encodes CASSSQGGIGTEAFF.

This chain uses TRBV28 with TRBJ2-5; 8 bases line up with TRBD1. CDR1 is MDHEN, CDR2 SYDVKM, per germline. CDR3 length equals 15 residues. The V and J ends lost 2 bases and 2 bases, in that order; junction bases with no gene match: 4. Here the CDR3 DNA reads TGTGCCAGCAGTTTACCCGGGACAGGTCAAGAGACCCAGTACTTC. It encodes CASSLPGTGQETQYF.

The chain couples TRBV7-6 to TRBJ2-2, with TRBD2 as a possible D gene (7 bases). The germline gives CDR1 SGHVS, CDR2 FNYEAQ. This CDR3 has 15 residues. Between the trimmed V and J ends, which lost 5 bases and 3 bases, there was a span of 13 bases. CDR3 loop: CASSPSGGHTGELFF. CDR3 nucleotides: TGTGCCAGCAGCCCTTCGGGGGGCCACACCGGGGAGCTGTTTTTT. Full variable domain (missing parts from reference TRBV7-6 and TRBJ2-2): GAGVSQSPRYKVTKRGQDVALRCDPISGHVSLYWYRQALGQGPEFLTYFNYEAQQDKSGLPNDRFSAERPEGSISTLTIQRTEQRDSAMYRCASSPSGGHTGELFFGEGSRLTVL.

The genes are TRBV5-1 and TRBJ2-2; 8 positions agree with TRBD1. The CDR3 is 15 residues long. After removal of 2 bases from V and 6 bases from J, the junction contained 6 bases not matched to a gene. CDR1 is SGHRS, CDR2 YFSETQ, per germline. The CDR3 protein is CASSLLDRDSGELFF. Written as DNA, the CDR3 is TGCGCCAGCAGCTTACTGGACAGGGACTCCGGGGAGCTGTTTTTT.

J is TRBJ1-1 and V is TRBV19, with TRBD1 as a possible D gene (5 bases). The CDR3 runs 12 residues. Germline assignment: CDR1 LNHDA and CDR2 SQIVND (reference sequence). The V gene lost 7 bases and the J gene lost 8 bases, with 14 bases spanning the gap. The CDR3 DNA follows: TGTGCCAGTACCCTGACAGCCAGAGAAGCTTTCTTT. Its protein product is CASTLTAREAFF. Looking up the rest from reference TRBV19 and TRBJ1-1 gives the full variable domain: DGGITQSPKYLFRKEGQNVTLSCEQNLNHDAMYWYRQDPGQGLRLIYYSQIVNDFQKGDIAEGYSVSREKKESFPLTVTSAQKNPTAFYLCASTLTAREAFFGQGTRLTVV.

This clone was counted a single time. The rearrangement uses TRBV25-1 and TRBJ2-5; D remains ambiguous. CDR1 is MGHDK and CDR2 is SYGVNS in the germline V gene. The germline V and J ends were trimmed by 0 bases and 4 bases, with 12 bases remaining between them. The CDR3 length is 15 residues. As DNA, the CDR3 is TGTGCCAGCAGTGAATATTCGTTAGTGGGAGAGACCCAGTACTTC. As protein: CASSEYSLVGETQYF.

The chain carries TRBV19 and TRBJ2-7; D is possibly TRBD2 (7 bases). The CDR3 is 15 residues long. Germline CDR1 is LNHDA and CDR2 is SQIVND (reference sequence). V dropped 7 bases and J dropped 7 bases, with 23 bases sitting between them. The CDR3 region is CASTYSGGPLQEQYF. The CDR3 coding sequence is TGTGCCAGTACTTATTCCGGGGGGCCGCTTCAGGAGCAGTACTTC.

The CDR3 sequence: CASSIRAGSLEANEQFF. DNA for the CDR3: TGTGCCAGCAGCATTCGTGCAGGGTCCCTCGAAGCCAATGAGCAGTTCTTC. The rearrangement links TRBV27 to TRBJ2-1, with D possibly matching TRBD1 (5 bases). The V end lost 6 bases, the J end lost 6 bases, and 24 bases lay between the germline ends. The CDR3 spans 17 residues. Germline CDR1 and CDR2: MNHEY and SMNVEV (reference sequence).

The V gene is TRBV30, the J gene TRBJ2-5, with D possibly TRBD1 on 7 matching bases. V lost 0 bases and J lost 1, with 15 bases in between. This CDR3 is built from 16 residues. The germline V gene encodes CDR1 GTSNPN and CDR2 SVGIG (reference sequence). In DNA, the CDR3 is TGTGCCTGGAGTGTGATTGGCAGGGGGGCCCAAGAGACCCAGTACTTC. This sequence encodes CAWSVIGRGAQETQYF.

The chain joins TRBV7-2 to TRBJ1-1; possibly TRBD1 for D (6 bases). CDR3 length: 15 amino acids. V was pared by 6 bases and J by 0 bases, with 14 bases between. The germline gives CDR1 SGHTA, CDR2 FQGNSA. The CDR3 sequence: CASSLSRGMNTEAFF. The CDR3, as DNA: TGTGCCAGCAGTTTATCGAGGGGGATGAACACTGAAGCTTTCTTT.

This sequence joins TRBV5-1 and TRBJ2-1; 14 positions agree with TRBD2. The CDR3 runs 17 residues. Germline-derived CDR1 and CDR2 are SGHRS and YFSETQ. Trimming removed 5 bases from V and 8 bases from J; junction bases left unmatched: 12. The CDR3 DNA is TGCGCCAGCAGACTTCGGGGACTAGCGGGAGATGTGGATGAGCAGTTCTTC. As protein: CASRLRGLAGDVDEQFF.

This clone has only a few counts. The chain couples TRBV27 to TRBJ1-6; 9 bases are a match to TRBD1. Per the germline V gene, CDR1 is MNHEY and CDR2 is SMNVEV (reference sequence). Trimming at V came to 4 bases and at J to 5 bases, leaving 3 bases not matched to a gene. The CDR3 is made up of 15 amino acids. CDR3 region: CASSSWTGDNSPLHF. CDR3 DNA sequence: TGTGCCAGCAGTTCTTGGACAGGGGATAATTCACCCCTCCACTTT.

The count of this clone is one. The V call is TRBV21-1, the J call TRBJ1-3; the D call in the table, TRBD1, was not verified against the DNA. TRBV21-1 is a pseudogene. This CDR3 spans 15 amino acids. The CDR3 loop is CASSKAPSTGNTIYF. In nucleotides, the CDR3 is TGTGCCAGCAGCAAAGCCCCATCAACTGGAAACACCATATATTTT.

In the case of this clone: The sample holds other DNA sequences that translate to the same CDR3. The genes are TRBV18 and TRBJ2-5; no clear D. The ends were cut back, 3 bases at V and 4 bases at J, with 9 bases in the middle. This CDR3 region has 13 residues. The germline V gene has CDR1 KGHSH and CDR2 LQKENI. CDR3 sequence: CASSPLTGETQYF. CDR3 coding DNA: TGTGCCAGCTCACCTTTAACGGGAGAGACCCAGTACTTC.

The J gene is TRBJ2-2, the V gene TRBV5-1; no clear D. Trimming stripped 4 bases from V and 2 bases from J, with 9 bases between. CDR3 length equals 14 residues. Germline V CDR1 and CDR2: SGHRS, YFSETQ. The CDR3 DNA reads TGCGCCAGCAGCCCAAACGACAACACCGGGGAGCTGTTTTTT. This gives the protein CASSPNDNTGELFF.

The chain has TRBV30 and TRBJ1-5; weak D call: TRBD1 (6 bases). Looked up from germline, CDR1 is GTSNPN and CDR2 is SVGIG (reference sequence). This CDR3 spans 17 amino acids. Trimming took 0 bases from V and 0 from J, leaving 15 bases between them. For the CDR3, the DNA is TGTGCCTGGAGTGTACCGGGGACAAGGCCTAGCAATCAGCCCCAGCATTTT. Its translation is CAWSVPGTRPSNQPQHF.

V is TRBV6-5 and J is TRBJ1-2; D gene ambiguous. The germline gives CDR1 MNHEY, CDR2 SVGAGI. This CDR3 spans 13 amino acids. V lost 2 bases and J 4 bases, leaving 8 bases between the germline ends. The chain's CDR3 is CASSYTRVYGYTF. Written as DNA, the CDR3 is TGTGCCAGCAGTTACACAAGGGTCTATGGCTACACCTTC.

The chain recombines TRBV7-9 with TRBJ2-3; D possibly corresponds to TRBD2 (6 bases). This CDR3 has 12 amino acids. V gave up 2 bases and J gave up 8 bases, with 8 bases separating them. CDR1 and CDR2 (germline): SEHNR, FQNEAQ (reference sequence). CDR3 residues: CASSLMEGTQYF. CDR3 DNA: TGTGCCAGCAGCTTAATGGAGGGTACGCAGTATTTT. Full variable domain (rest looked up from reference TRBV7-9 and TRBJ2-3): DTGVSQNPRHKITKRGQNVTFRCDPISEHNRLYWYRQTLGQGPEFLTYFQNEAQLEKSRLLSDRFSAERPKGSFSTLEIQRTEQGDSAMYLCASSLMEGTQYFGPGTRLTVL.

V gene TRBV2 combines with J gene TRBJ1-3; weak D call: TRBD1 (6 bases). The CDR3 is made up of 14 amino acids. CDR1 and CDR2 (germline): SNHLY, FYNNEI. The germline V and J ends were trimmed by 4 bases and 2 bases, with 9 bases remaining between them. The CDR3 DNA is TGTGCCAGCAGTGGGGACACCGCTGGAAACACCATATATTTT. Translating gives CASSGDTAGNTIYF.

The chain links TRBV27 to TRBJ2-5, with D uncertain. The CDR3 covers 15 residues. V was trimmed by 4 bases and J by 5 bases, leaving 17 bases between them. Looked up from germline, CDR1 is MNHEY and CDR2 is SMNVEV (reference sequence). For the CDR3, the DNA is TGTGCCAGCAGTTCCCGGTCGAGAGTTAGGGAGACCCAGTACTTC. It translates to CASSSRSRVRETQYF.

Only one count was recorded for this clone. J is TRBJ2-3 and V is TRBV18; maybe TRBD1 (6 bases). Germline CDR1 KGHSH, CDR2 LQKENI. V was cut by 4 bases and J by 4 bases, with 12 bases left in between. This CDR3 is 14 amino acids long. CDR3 region: CASSREQGADTQYF. The CDR3 region has the DNA TGTGCCAGCTCACGAGAACAGGGAGCAGATACGCAGTATTTT.

The rearrangement joins TRBV6-5 to TRBJ2-7, with TRBD2 matching over 10 bases. Germline-derived CDR1 and CDR2 are MNHEY and SVGAGI. The CDR3 is made up of 12 amino acids. V was pared by 6 bases and J by 8 bases, with 4 bases of the junction left unmatched. The CDR3 loop reads CASRGSGRQQYF. For the CDR3, the DNA is TGTGCCAGCAGAGGTAGCGGGAGGCAGCAGTACTTC.

As to this clone: Other nucleotide sequences from this sample produce the same CDR3. The chain employs TRBV10-3 and TRBJ2-7; 11 bases fit TRBD2. CDR1 ENHRY and CDR2 SYGVKD come from the germline V gene. The V gene end was trimmed by 5 bases and the J gene end by 1 base; junction bases not matched to a gene: 1. The CDR3 length is 14 residues. This chain's CDR3 is CAISPSGGSYEQYF. CDR3 DNA: TGTGCCATCAGTCCTAGCGGGGGGTCCTACGAGCAGTACTTC.